The clone carrying this T cell receptor (beta chain) was detected only a few times. Antigen specificity is unknown. PCR amplification relied on 60 Vbeta primers (plus 13 Jbeta primers). Sequencing was performed with immunoSEQ multiplex PCR; in TCRdb, only in-frame clones are kept and a portion is missing. The profile shows around 210,000 clones, 80% to 90% of them singletons. The data belong to a study of cytomegalovirus exposure and HLA in healthy donors. Study-level information: About 85 million unique TCR sequences came from HLA-typed donors in an early release.

V lost 2 bases and J lost 4, with 17 bases in between. This CDR3 is built from 15 residues. CDR1 is GTSNPN and CDR2 is SVGIG in the germline V gene (reference sequence). Whole-study results and caveats: It was reported that the classifier diagnosed cytomegalovirus status with high specificity and sensitivity in both the original and validation cohorts.

The origin of this receptor is a girl aged 2-9 years in good health and CMV-seronegative. Sequencing used PBMCs. The chain carries TRBV30 and TRBJ2-5; TRBD2 is a possible D gene (6 bases). The CDR3 region is CAWSTTGLKGETQYF. Written as DNA, the CDR3 is TGTGCCTGGAGTACTACGGGACTCAAGGGAGAGACCCAGTACTTC.